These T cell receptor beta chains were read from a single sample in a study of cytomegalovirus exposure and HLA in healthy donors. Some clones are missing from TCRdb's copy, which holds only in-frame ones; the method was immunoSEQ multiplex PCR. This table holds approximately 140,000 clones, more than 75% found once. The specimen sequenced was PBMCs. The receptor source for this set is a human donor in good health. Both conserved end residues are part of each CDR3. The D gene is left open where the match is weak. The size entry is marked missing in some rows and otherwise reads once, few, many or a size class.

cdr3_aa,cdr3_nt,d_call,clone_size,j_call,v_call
CAALSNRAGTEAFF,TGCGCCGCCCTTAGCAACAGGGCGGGCACTGAAGCTTTCTTT,-,-,TRBJ1-1,TRBV10-2
CASGGPGTANYGYTF,TGTGCCAGCGGAGGGCCAGGGACCGCAAACTATGGCTACACCTTC,-,few,TRBJ1-2,TRBV25-1
CASSQNLVYEQYF,TGTGCCAGCAGCCAGAACCTAGTGTACGAGCAGTACTTC,-,-,TRBJ2-7,TRBV5-4
CASSPRTGSYEQYF,TGTGCCAGCAGCCCTCGCACGGGTTCCTACGAGCAGTACTTC,-,-,TRBJ2-7,TRBV6-6
CSVGTGQGVYEQYF,TGCAGCGTTGGGACGGGACAGGGGGTTTACGAGCAGTACTTC,TRBD1,once,TRBJ2-7,TRBV29-1
CASRKSGSGTDTQYF,TGTGCCAGTAGGAAAAGCGGGAGTGGCACAGATACGCAGTATTTT,TRBD2,-,TRBJ2-3,TRBV19
CASSLATGLAGANEQFF,TGTGCCAGCAGCTTAGCTACCGGACTAGCGGGAGCCAATGAGCAGTTCTTC,TRBD2,-,TRBJ2-1,TRBV7-6
CAWGVGGGTEQYF,TGTGCCTGGGGCGTGGGGGGTGGTACGGAGCAGTACTTC,-,-,TRBJ2-7,TRBV30
CASRTGGNEQFF,TGCGCCAGCAGAACAGGGGGCAATGAGCAGTTCTTC,TRBD1,-,TRBJ2-1,TRBV5-1
CASTSSGGGRGTDTQYF,TGTGCCAGTACCTCAAGCGGCGGGGGGCGCGGAACAGATACGCAGTATTTT,TRBD2,-,TRBJ2-3,TRBV19
CAIRDPLTDTQYF,TGTGCCATCCGGGATCCGCTCACAGATACGCAGTATTTT,-,-,TRBJ2-3,TRBV10-3
CASSLTGTANYRSYNEQFF,TGCGCCAGCAGCTTGACAGGGACGGCAAACTATCGCTCCTACAATGAGCAGTTCTTC,-,-,TRBJ2-1,TRBV5-1
CASRRTSGLSDTQYF,TGTGCCAGCAGACGGACTAGCGGGTTATCAGATACGCAGTATTTT,TRBD2,-,TRBJ2-3,TRBV5-4
CASSRGRQVRETQYF,TGTGCCAGCAGTAGAGGGAGGCAGGTCCGAGAGACCCAGTACTTC,-,-,TRBJ2-5,TRBV6-6
CASSEPRVLLQPQHF,TGTGCCAGCAGTGAACCCAGGGTTCTTCTTCAGCCCCAGCATTTT,-,once,TRBJ1-5,TRBV6-1
CASSDSGGNQPQHF,TGTGCCAGCAGTGACTCCGGAGGCAATCAGCCCCAGCATTTT,-,-,TRBJ1-5,TRBV6-4
CAIKRQGGEQYF,TGTGCCATCAAAAGACAGGGTGGGGAGCAGTACTTC,TRBD1,-,TRBJ2-7,TRBV10-3
CASSLYIHEQYF,TGTGCCAGCAGTTTATATATCCACGAGCAGTACTTC,-,-,TRBJ2-7,TRBV28
CASSYSPGAGGHFF,TGTGCCAGCAGTTACTCCCCAGGGGCGGGAGGTCATTTCTTC,TRBD2,-,TRBJ2-1,TRBV6-5
CASRELAGSSDTQYF,TGTGCCAGCCGAGAACTAGCGGGTTCGTCAGATACGCAGTATTTT,TRBD2,few,TRBJ2-3,TRBV6-4
CASSRKLAGTGELFF,TGTGCCAGCAGCCGAAAACTAGCGGGCACCGGGGAGCTGTTTTTT,TRBD2,-,TRBJ2-2,TRBV14
CASSPLAGGPYEQYF,TGTGCCAGCTCACCGCTAGCGGGGGGGCCTTACGAGCAGTACTTC,TRBD2,few,TRBJ2-7,TRBV18
CASSLGTSGSYEQFF,TGTGCCAGCAGCCTCGGGACTAGCGGGAGCTATGAGCAGTTCTTC,TRBD2,-,TRBJ2-1,TRBV7-9
CASSLRGDGNEQFF,TGTGCCAGCAGTTTGCGGGGGGACGGTAATGAGCAGTTCTTC,TRBD2,-,TRBJ2-1,TRBV27
CASSFTPPGQGVWGYTF,TGTGCCAGCAGTTTTACCCCTCCGGGACAGGGAGTATGGGGCTACACCTTC,TRBD1,-,TRBJ1-2,TRBV28
CASSLATGFTEAFF,TGCGCCAGCAGCTTGGCGACAGGTTTCACTGAAGCTTTCTTT,-,few,TRBJ1-1,TRBV5-1
CAWSVPDRGNTEAFF,TGTGCCTGGAGTGTCCCGGACAGAGGCAACACTGAAGCTTTCTTT,-,-,TRBJ1-1,TRBV30
CASSLRGGTEAFF,TGTGCCAGCAGTTTGAGAGGGGGCACTGAAGCTTTCTTT,-,-,TRBJ1-1,TRBV27
CASSLQEAQYF,TGTGCCAGCAGCCTTCAGGAGGCCCAGTACTTC,-,-,TRBJ2-5,TRBV5-5
CAISSRDRASYEQYF,TGTGCCATCAGTAGCCGGGACAGGGCTTCGTACGAGCAGTACTTC,TRBD1,-,TRBJ2-7,TRBV10-3
CASSLDPSGGSQETQYF,TGCGCCAGCAGCTTGGATCCTAGCGGGGGGTCCCAAGAGACCCAGTACTTC,TRBD2,few,TRBJ2-5,TRBV5-1
CAWSVLSGGRGYTEAFF,TGTGCCTGGAGTGTACTTTCAGGGGGCCGGGGATACACTGAAGCTTTCTTT,TRBD1,-,TRBJ1-1,TRBV30
CASSPPVGVFEQYF,TGTGCCAGCTCACCACCCGTAGGGGTATTCGAGCAGTACTTC,-,-,TRBJ2-7,TRBV18
CASSFQGAGGANVLTF,TGTGCCAGCAGCTTTCAAGGGGCTGGTGGGGCCAACGTCCTGACTTTC,-,-,TRBJ2-6,TRBV5-4
CASSETTSGGREQYF,TGTGCCAGCAGCGAGACCACTAGCGGGGGTCGGGAGCAGTACTTC,TRBD2,-,TRBJ2-7,TRBV7-2
CASIGKMGPRVGNTIYF,TGTGCCAGTATTGGAAAAATGGGCCCTCGAGTTGGAAACACCATATATTTT,-,-,TRBJ1-3,TRBV19
CASSSSLSGGLYEQYF,TGTGCCAGCAGCTCCTCTCTTAGCGGGGGGCTCTACGAGCAGTACTTC,TRBD2,-,TRBJ2-7,TRBV7-8
CASSASGGATDTQYF,TGTGCCAGCAGTGCTAGCGGGGGGGCTACAGATACGCAGTATTTT,TRBD2,few,TRBJ2-3,TRBV6-4
CASSLEGPDTEAFF,TGTGCCAGCAGCTTAGAGGGGCCCGACACTGAAGCTTTCTTT,-,-,TRBJ1-1,TRBV7-9
CAISGVGTSGVSSVNEQFF,TGTGCCATCAGTGGGGTTGGGACTAGCGGGGTCTCGTCCGTGAATGAGCAGTTCTTC,TRBD2,-,TRBJ2-1,TRBV10-3
CASSLGGSGTDTQYF,TGTGCCAGCAGCTTAGGCGGGTCGGGCACAGATACGCAGTATTTT,-,-,TRBJ2-3,TRBV7-9
CAWSYGGDQPQHF,TGTGCCTGGAGTTACGGGGGAGATCAGCCCCAGCATTTT,-,-,TRBJ1-5,TRBV30
CASTSGLAGARPYF,TGTGCCAGTACCTCGGGACTAGCGGGAGCGAGGCCGTATTTT,TRBD2,-,TRBJ2-3,TRBV19
CASSSQGLQETQYF,TGTGCCAGCAGCTCACAGGGGTTACAAGAGACCCAGTACTTC,TRBD1,-,TRBJ2-5,TRBV5-4
CASSLGGAIDTQYF,TGTGCCAGCAGCTTAGGGGGGGCAATAGATACGCAGTATTTT,-,-,TRBJ2-3,TRBV5-5
CASSPGHGQETQYF,TGTGCCAGCTCACCGGGCCACGGCCAAGAGACCCAGTACTTC,-,-,TRBJ2-5,TRBV18
CAWSVLRGLDGYTF,TGTGCCTGGAGTGTACTCAGGGGGCTGGATGGCTACACCTTC,TRBD1,once,TRBJ1-2,TRBV30
CSSSLVGGNQPQHF,TGTTCCAGCAGCTTAGTCGGGGGCAATCAGCCCCAGCATTTT,-,-,TRBJ1-5,TRBV7-9
CASREGGTGENTEAFF,TGTGCCAGCAGGGAAGGGGGGACAGGGGAAAACACTGAAGCTTTCTTT,TRBD1,-,TRBJ1-1,TRBV9
CASSHGRQGRQNTEAFF,TGTGCCAGCAGCCATGGGCGGCAGGGCCGACAGAACACTGAAGCTTTCTTT,-,-,TRBJ1-1,TRBV7-8
CASSQGTEGETQYF,TGCGCCAGCAGCCAAGGGACAGAGGGAGAGACCCAGTACTTC,-,-,TRBJ2-5,TRBV4-1
CASSRSQGAGEQFF,TGTGCCAGCTCACGATCCCAGGGGGCTGGGGAGCAGTTCTTC,TRBD1,-,TRBJ2-1,TRBV18
CASSEGKGSNEKLFF,TGTGCCAGCAGTGAAGGAAAGGGGTCTAATGAAAAACTGTTTTTT,-,-,TRBJ1-4,TRBV2
CSVEVEGGGIQYF,TGCAGCGTTGAAGTTGAAGGAGGAGGCATTCAGTACTTC,-,-,TRBJ2-4,TRBV29-1